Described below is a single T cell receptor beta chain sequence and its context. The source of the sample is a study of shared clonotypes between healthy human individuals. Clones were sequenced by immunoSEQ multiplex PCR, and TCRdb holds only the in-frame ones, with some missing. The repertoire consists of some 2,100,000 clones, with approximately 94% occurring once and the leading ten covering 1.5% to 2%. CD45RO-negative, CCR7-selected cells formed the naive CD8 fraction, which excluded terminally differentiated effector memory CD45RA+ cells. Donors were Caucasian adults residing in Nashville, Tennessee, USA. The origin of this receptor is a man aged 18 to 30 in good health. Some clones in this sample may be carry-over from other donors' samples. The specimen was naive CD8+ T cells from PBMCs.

The CDR3 loop reads CASSGTPEEAFF. CDR3 DNA: TGTGCCAGCAGTGGGACACCAGAGGAAGCTTTCTTT. The chain employs TRBV2 and TRBJ1-1, with a possible D match to TRBD1 (5 bases). V lost 4 bases, J lost 8 bases, and 11 bases lay in between. This CDR3 is 12 amino acids long. Germline values: CDR1 SNHLY, CDR2 FYNNEI.